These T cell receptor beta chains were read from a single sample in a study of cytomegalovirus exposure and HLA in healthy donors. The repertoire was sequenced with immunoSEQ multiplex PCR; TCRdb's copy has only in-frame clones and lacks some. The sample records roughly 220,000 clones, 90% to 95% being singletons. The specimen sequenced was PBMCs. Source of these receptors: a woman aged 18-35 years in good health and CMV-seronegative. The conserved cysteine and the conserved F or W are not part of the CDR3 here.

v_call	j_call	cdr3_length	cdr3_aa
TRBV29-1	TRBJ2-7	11	SASGLAGEEQY
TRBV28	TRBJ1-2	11	ASSLPFARGYT
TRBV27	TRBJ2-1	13	ASREAGGVYNEQF
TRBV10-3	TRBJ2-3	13	AIRDREKSTDTQY
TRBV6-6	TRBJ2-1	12	ASSLTSARNEQF
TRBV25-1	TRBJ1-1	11	ASSRQTGSEAF
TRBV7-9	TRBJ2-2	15	ASSLGPGTGPTGELF
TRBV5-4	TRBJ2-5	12	ASSLQGAPRTQY
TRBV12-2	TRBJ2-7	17	ASRLTRGQRGTRPYEQY
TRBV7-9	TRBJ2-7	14	ASSSDYSGRIYEQY
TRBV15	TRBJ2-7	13	ATSRAGGGIYEQY
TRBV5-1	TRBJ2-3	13	ASSLDMTAIYTQY
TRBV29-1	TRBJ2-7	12	SVRPGQGTYEQY
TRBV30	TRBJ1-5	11	AWSDSGVGPQH
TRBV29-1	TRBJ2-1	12	SVEGSGSAGEQF
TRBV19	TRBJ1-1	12	ASSFQGYNTEAF
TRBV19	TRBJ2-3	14	ASSGTKQGATDTQY
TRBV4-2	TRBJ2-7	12	ASSPTRGAREQY
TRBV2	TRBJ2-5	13	ASSEDEDSEETQY
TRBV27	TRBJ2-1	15	ASSFGSHSGGYNEQF
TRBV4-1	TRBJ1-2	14	ASSQMPADRGLRYT
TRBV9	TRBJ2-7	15	ASSPITMGLAAYEQY
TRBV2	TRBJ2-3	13	ASRRLAAPTDTQY
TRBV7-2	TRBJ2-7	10	ASSLGATEQY
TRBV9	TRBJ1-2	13	ASSPEGQGWYGYT
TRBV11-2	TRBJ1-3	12	ASSPVLSGNTIY
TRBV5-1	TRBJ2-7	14	ASSLGLARISYEQY
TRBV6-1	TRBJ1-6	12	AISGAPGNSPLH
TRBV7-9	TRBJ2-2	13	ASSLWGPNTGELF
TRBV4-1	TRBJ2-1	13	ASSPSGGAYNEQF
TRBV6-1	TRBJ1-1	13	ASDPLEQGNTEAF
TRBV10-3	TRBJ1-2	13	AISESAGVTYGYT
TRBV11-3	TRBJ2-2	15	ASSQRGGTSGTGELF
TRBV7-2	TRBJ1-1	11	ASSLYGNTEAF
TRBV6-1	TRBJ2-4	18	ASSESQGTSVTLAKNIQY
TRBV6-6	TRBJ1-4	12	ASRVKNRAEKLF
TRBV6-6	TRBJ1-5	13	ASSYSGETNQPQH
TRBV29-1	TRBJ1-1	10	SVMDRDTEAF
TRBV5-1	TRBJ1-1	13	ASSLGATMNTEAF
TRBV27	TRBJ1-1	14	ASSLLGTGFGTEAF
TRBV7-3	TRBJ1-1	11	ASSLSEGTEAF
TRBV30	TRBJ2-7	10	AWSHQGYEQY
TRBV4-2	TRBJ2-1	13	ASSPEAGFYNEQF
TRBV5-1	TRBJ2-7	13	ASSPDRGRAYEQY
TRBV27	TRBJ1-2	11	ASGYRTGYGYT
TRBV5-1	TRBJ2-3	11	ASRVGGTDTQY
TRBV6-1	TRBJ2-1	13	ATRTSGSRGNEQF